The 30 T cell receptor beta chains given below trace back to one sample, sequenced in a study of blood T cell repertoires in COVID-19. Generated by immunoSEQ multiplex PCR, the TCRdb table keeps only in-frame clones and is missing some. The profile shows 280,000 or so clones, about 85% of them singletons. Sequenced material: PBMCs or T cells enriched from blood (not recorded which). The receptor source for this set is a woman between 50 and 59 years old who had recovered from COVID-19.

The chain uses TRBV3-1 (or the pseudogene TRBV3-2) and TRBJ1-1; TRBD1 aligns across 7 bases. The CDR3 runs to 14 residues. J was trimmed by 3 bases and V by 4 bases; bases with no gene match: 5. CDR1 LGHDT and CDR2 YNNKEL come from the germline V gene (reference sequence). DNA of the CDR3: TGTGCCAGCAGCCTCATGGACAGGTACACTGAAGCTTTCTTT. Protein product: CASSLMDRYTEAFF.

The gene calls are TRBV14 and TRBJ2-2, with D unresolved. CDR3 length: 14 amino acids. Germline assignment: CDR1 SGHDN and CDR2 FVKESK. V was cut by 0 bases and J by 4 bases, with 6 bases left in between. The CDR3 is CASSQEPGTGELFF. CDR3 in DNA: TGTGCCAGCAGCCAAGAGCCAGGCACCGGGGAGCTGTTTTTT.

The gene calls are TRBV28 and TRBJ1-2; TRBD1 might be the D (6 bases). Between the trimmed V and J ends, which lost 6 bases and 2 bases, there was a span of 19 bases. The CDR3 is 16 residues long. Germline V lookup: CDR1 MDHEN, CDR2 SYDVKM. Here the CDR3 DNA reads TGTGCCAGCAGGTGGAGTAAGTGGGGGCGCAACTATGGCTACACCTTC. This codes for CASRWSKWGRNYGYTF.

Comment on this clone: The sample has other DNA sequences that encode this CDR3 too. The chain couples TRBV18 to TRBJ2-7; 8 bases are a match to TRBD1. The V gene's germline CDR1 is KGHSH and CDR2 LQKENI. Losses at the gene ends were 2 bases for V and 1 base for J; bases not matched to a gene: 4. CDR3 length equals 15 residues. The CDR3 sequence: CASSPGQGSSYEQYF. The CDR3 DNA sequence: TGTGCCAGCTCACCAGGACAGGGATCTTCCTACGAGCAGTACTTC.

This clone showed up just once. Other DNA sequences of this sample code for an identical CDR3. The chain couples TRBV7-6 to TRBJ2-7; 10 nucleotides agree with TRBD1. From germline, CDR1 is SGHVS and CDR2 FNYEAQ. CDR3 size: 14 residues. Trimming removed 5 bases from V and 4 bases from J; junction bases left unmatched: 5. CDR3 nucleotides: TGTGCCAGCAGCCCTCGGACAGGGGGGTACGAGCAGTACTTC. Its protein is CASSPRTGGYEQYF.

This clone was recorded a few times. The V call is TRBV5-5, the J call TRBJ2-2, with a possible D match to TRBD1 (7 bases). CDR1 is SGHKS and CDR2 is YYEKEE in the germline V gene (reference sequence). The CDR3 has 18 residues. The V end lost 5 bases, the J end lost 0 bases, and 20 bases lay between the germline ends. This chain's CDR3 is CASSQLRRGPANTGELFF. CDR3 sequence (DNA): TGTGCCAGCAGTCAACTCCGGAGGGGGCCCGCGAACACCGGGGAGCTGTTTTTT.

The chain combines TRBV4-1 with TRBJ2-7, with a tentative D call TRBD1 (5 bases). Trimming pared 0 bases from V and 4 bases from J, leaving 10 bases between. The CDR3 loop spans 14 amino acids. Germline CDR1 reads MGHRA; CDR2 reads YSYEKL. DNA for the CDR3: TGCGCCAGCAGCCAAGATTGGGGCGAATACGAGCAGTACTTC. Residues: CASSQDWGEYEQYF.

This sequence joins TRBV6-5 and TRBJ1-3; 11 nucleotides agree with TRBD1. With V trimmed by 6 bases and J by 4 bases, 5 bases remained unmatched. The CDR3 covers 15 residues. CDR1 is MNHEY and CDR2 is SVGAGI in the germline V gene. The CDR3: CASRAGQGAGNTIYF. The CDR3 DNA sequence: TGTGCCAGCAGGGCCGGACAGGGGGCAGGAAACACCATATATTTT.

This chain joins TRBV9 and TRBJ1-6, with D possibly matching TRBD1 (6 bases). Germline V lookup: CDR1 SGDLS, CDR2 YYNGEE. The V gene lost 1 base and the J gene lost 0 bases, with 14 bases spanning the gap. The CDR3 runs to 18 residues. CDR3 amino acids: CASSVLPGASSYNSPLHF. CDR3 nucleotide sequence: TGTGCCAGCAGCGTACTCCCAGGGGCAAGCTCCTATAATTCACCCCTCCACTTT.

V is TRBV6-5 and J is TRBJ1-5; 7 bases align to TRBD1. The ends lost 4 bases at V and 0 bases at J; junction bases unmatched: 6. This CDR3 has 16 amino acids. Germline V gives CDR1 MNHEY, CDR2 SVGAGI. The chain's CDR3 is CASSFGTANSNQPQHF. In DNA, the CDR3 is TGTGCCAGCAGTTTCGGGACAGCAAATAGCAATCAGCCCCAGCATTTT.

The chain carries TRBV7-2 and TRBJ2-1; 8 bases are a match to TRBD1. Trimming removed 2 bases from V and 6 bases from J; junction bases left unmatched: 0. There are 13 residues in the CDR3. Looked up from germline, CDR1 is SGHTA and CDR2 is FQGNSA. The CDR3 DNA reads TGTGCCAGCAGCTTAACAGGGGGCAATGAGCAGTTCTTC. Translation: CASSLTGGNEQFF.

This rearrangement joins TRBV6-1 to TRBJ1-2; tentative D call: TRBD1 (5 bases). This CDR3 has 15 residues. Germline V lookup: CDR1 MNHNS, CDR2 SASEGT. Trimming shortened V by 0 bases and J by 5 bases, and 13 bases separated the two germline ends. The CDR3 coding sequence is TGTGCCAGCAGTGAAGCGGTCGCAGGGCCTTATGGCTACACCTTC. Its protein product is CASSEAVAGPYGYTF.

This clone appeared once. V usage is TRBV18 and J usage is TRBJ1-1, with TRBD1 identical over 7 bases. Germline-derived CDR1 and CDR2 are KGHSH and LQKENI. V shed 2 bases and J 2 bases; nucleotides not matched to a gene: 5. This CDR3 spans 15 amino acids. CDR3 sequence reads: CASSPYRGPNTEAFF. The CDR3 region has the DNA TGTGCCAGCTCACCATACAGGGGACCTAACACTGAAGCTTTCTTT. The full variable domain, in which reference TRBV18 and TRBJ1-1 provide the parts outside the CDR3, is NAGVMQNPRHLVRRRGQEARLRCSPMKGHSHVYWYRQLPEEGLKFMVYLQKENIIDESGMPKERFSAEFPKEGPSILRIQQVVRGDSAAYFCASSPYRGPNTEAFFGQGTRLTVV.

CDR3 sequence reads: CASSFGGGSMVYTEAFF. The CDR3 region has the DNA TGTGCCAGCAGTTTCGGGGGGGGCTCTATGGTCTACACTGAAGCTTTCTTT. The chain links TRBV27 to TRBJ1-1; maybe TRBD1 (6 bases). Germline V gene sequence: CDR1 MNHEY, CDR2 SMNVEV (reference sequence). This CDR3 is 17 amino acids long. V was cut by 3 bases and J by 3 bases, with 20 bases left in between.

The genes are TRBV15 and TRBJ2-1; 11 nucleotides match TRBD2. In germline, CDR1 is LNHNV, CDR2 YYDKDF (reference sequence). V was pared by 2 bases and J by 2 bases, with 8 bases of the junction left unmatched. The CDR3 extends over 18 amino acids. This CDR3 reads CATSRRTSGRPAYNEQFF. The CDR3, as DNA: TGTGCCACCAGCAGAAGAACTAGCGGGAGACCCGCCTACAATGAGCAGTTCTTC. Variable domain in full (rest from reference TRBV15 and TRBJ2-1): DAMVIQNPRYQVTQFGKPVTLSCSQTLNHNVMYWYQQKSSQAPKLLFHYYDKDFNNEADTPDNFQSRRPNTSFCFLDIRSPGLGDTAMYLCATSRRTSGRPAYNEQFFGPGTRLTVL.

This rearrangement joins TRBV2 to TRBJ1-2; no reliable D call. Germline V gene data show CDR1 as SNHLY and CDR2 as FYNNEI. The CDR3 runs 13 residues. Trimming removed 3 bases from V and 7 bases from J, with 12 bases in between. CDR3 bases: TGTGCCAGCAGTGAGGAGGGTATCGGTGGCTACACCTTC. Translating it yields CASSEEGIGGYTF.

The CDR3 region has the DNA TGCAGCGTTGAAGATCGGAGGGAGCAGTTCTTC. Residues: CSVEDRREQFF. V and J are TRBV29-1 and TRBJ2-1, with a possible D match to TRBD2 (5 bases). Germline V gene lookup returns CDR1 SQVTM and CDR2 ANQGSEA. V lost 0 bases and J 10 bases, leaving 7 bases between the germline ends. The CDR3 totals 11 residues.

The sample holds one count of this clone. The J gene is TRBJ1-1, the V gene TRBV18, with 7 positions matching TRBD1. The germline V gene encodes CDR1 KGHSH and CDR2 LQKENI. The CDR3 loop spans 17 amino acids. V trimming: 3 bases; J trimming: 4 bases; junction bases outside the gene matches: 14. The CDR3 spells CASSPAKSRGELTEAFF. The CDR3, as DNA: TGTGCCAGCTCACCCGCGAAATCCAGGGGGGAACTCACTGAAGCTTTCTTT.

The chain couples TRBV6-5 to TRBJ1-6; 8 bases map to TRBD1. The germline V gene encodes CDR1 MNHEY and CDR2 SVGAGI. The CDR3 is 14 amino acids. The junction had 5 bases not matched to a gene; V was cut back by 6 bases and J by 7 bases. CDR3 sequence reads: CASSQGQENSPLHF. DNA for the CDR3: TGTGCCAGCAGCCAGGGACAGGAGAATTCACCCCTCCACTTT.

The CDR3 region is CASSYAWVGSGGPEETQYF. CDR3 bases: TGTGCCAGCAGTTACGCTTGGGTGGGTAGCGGGGGGCCAGAAGAGACCCAGTACTTC. V gene TRBV6-2 or TRBV6-3 combines with J gene TRBJ2-5; 10 positions match TRBD2. This CDR3 spans 19 amino acids. CDR1 is MNHEY and CDR2 is SVGEGT in the germline V gene. The J segment lost 3 bases and the V segment lost 2 bases, leaving 15 bases of the junction unmatched.

This clone was picked up one time. V and J are TRBV6-1 and TRBJ2-1; no definite D call. The ends were cut back, 2 bases at V and 3 bases at J, with 8 bases in the middle. From germline, CDR1 is MNHNS and CDR2 SASEGT. The CDR3 consists of 14 residues. The CDR3 DNA follows: TGTGCCAGCAGTGAAATCAGTATCTACAATGAGCAGTTCTTC. Encoded protein: CASSEISIYNEQFF.

The gene calls are TRBV19 and TRBJ1-5, with TRBD1 matching 7 bases. After removal of 3 bases from V and 2 bases from J, the junction contained 10 bases not matched to a gene. The germline CDR1 and CDR2 sequences are LNHDA and SQIVND (reference sequence). The CDR3 runs 17 residues. The CDR3 loop is CASSMMARGVGNQPQHF. The DNA of the CDR3 is TGTGCCAGTAGTATGATGGCCAGGGGGGTTGGCAATCAGCCCCAGCATTTT. The full variable domain, with the rest looked up from reference TRBV19 and TRBJ1-5, is DGGITQSPKYLFRKEGQNVTLSCEQNLNHDAMYWYRQDPGQGLRLIYYSQIVNDFQKGDIAEGYSVSREKKESFPLTVTSAQKNPTAFYLCASSMMARGVGNQPQHFGDGTRLSIL.

The V and J genes are TRBV5-5 and TRBJ2-7; 8 nucleotides match TRBD2. The V gene's germline CDR1 is SGHKS and CDR2 YYEKEE (reference sequence). Losses at the gene ends were 4 bases for V and 6 bases for J; bases not matched to a gene: 9. This CDR3 region has 14 residues. The CDR3 DNA follows: TGTGCCAGCAGCGGGGGGAGGCTAGCGGGCGAGCAGTACTTC. Translation: CASSGGRLAGEQYF.

This chain uses TRBV7-9 with TRBJ2-3; 7 nucleotides match TRBD2. Per germline, CDR1 SEHNR and CDR2 FQNEAQ (reference sequence). This CDR3 spans 16 amino acids. With V trimmed by 5 bases and J by 2 bases, 10 bases remained unmatched. The CDR3 region has the DNA TGTGCCAGCAGCCTCGGGAGCGGGATTAACACAGATACGCAGTATTTT. This sequence encodes CASSLGSGINTDTQYF.

V is TRBV27 and J is TRBJ1-1; 8 bases fit TRBD1. Germline V gene lookup returns CDR1 MNHEY and CDR2 SMNVEV (reference sequence). The CDR3 consists of 13 residues. The trim removed 5 bases at V and 5 bases at J, leaving 4 bases unmatched. Here the CDR3 reads CASSPQGATEAFF. Written as DNA, the CDR3 is TGTGCCAGCAGTCCGCAGGGGGCTACTGAAGCTTTCTTT.

V is TRBV19 and J is TRBJ1-1; D unclear. CDR3 length: 12 residues. Trimming cost V 3 bases and J 7 bases, with 9 bases left between them. From germline, CDR1 is LNHDA and CDR2 SQIVND (reference sequence). For the CDR3, the DNA is TGTGCCAGTAGTATTATCGGAGGTGAAGCTTTCTTT. Translation gives CASSIIGGEAFF.

This clone was counted once. The rearrangement links TRBV12-3 or TRBV12-4 to TRBJ2-1; possible D gene TRBD1, 5 bases. V was trimmed by 8 bases and J by 15 bases, leaving 11 bases between them. The CDR3 spans 9 residues. CDR3 bases: TGTGCCAGCCGCGTTAGGGGGTTCTTC. Protein sequence: CASRVRGFF.

This rearrangement joins TRBV15 to TRBJ1-4, with 11 nucleotides matching TRBD1. The V and J ends lost 4 bases and 9 bases, in that order; junction bases with no gene match: 7. The CDR3 totals 15 residues. CDR1 is LNHNV, CDR2 YYDKDF, per germline (reference sequence). As DNA, the CDR3 is TGTGCCACCAGCATATCCGGGACAGGGGGGAAAAAACTGTTTTTT. Protein: CATSISGTGGKKLFF. Based on the CDR3 plus reference TRBV15 and TRBJ1-4, the full variable domain is DAMVIQNPRYQVTQFGKPVTLSCSQTLNHNVMYWYQQKSSQAPKLLFHYYDKDFNNEADTPDNFQSRRPNTSFCFLDIRSPGLGDTAMYLCATSISGTGGKKLFFGSGTQLSVL.

This chain joins TRBV30 and TRBJ2-1; TRBD1 aligns across 7 bases. Losses at the gene ends were 4 bases for V and 4 bases for J; bases not matched to a gene: 7. This CDR3 spans 14 amino acids. The germline V gene encodes CDR1 GTSNPN and CDR2 SVGIG (reference sequence). CDR3 amino acids: CAWMSGQVYNEQFF. CDR3 coding DNA: TGTGCCTGGATGTCTGGACAGGTATACAATGAGCAGTTCTTC.

This clone appeared a single time. The chain links TRBV5-1 to TRBJ1-4, with 10 bases identical to TRBD1. V dropped 4 bases and J dropped 3; count of bases not matched to a gene: 6. This CDR3 comprises 16 residues. The germline CDR1 and CDR2 sequences are SGHRS and YFSETQ. CDR3 in amino acids: CASSLGTGVANEKLFF. CDR3 DNA sequence: TGCGCCAGCAGCCTAGGGACAGGGGTGGCTAATGAAAAACTGTTTTTT.